This TCR beta chain was captured by sequencing in a study of cytomegalovirus exposure and HLA in healthy donors. Study-wide results and caveats: The CMV antigen specificity of a few CMV-associated chains was confirmed through in vitro analysis. In the analysis, some V segments, TRBV6-2 and TRBV6-3 included, were excluded as indistinguishable. Productive status was seen about 90% or about 30% of the time for most TCR beta V segments in an earlier analysis. The study had only CMV serostatus as immune exposure information.

The PCR employed 60 Vbeta primers together with 13 Jbeta primers. Profiled with immunoSEQ multiplex PCR; TCRdb holds only in-frame clones, not every one. The table shows about 120,000 clones, with less than 65% occurring only once. CDR1 and CDR2 from the germline V gene are SEHNR and FQNEAQ (reference sequence). The V end lost 4 bases, the J end lost 0 bases, and 18 bases lay between the germline ends. This CDR3 contains 17 residues. Details on this clone: What it binds is not known.

This chain links TRBV7-9 with TRBJ1-1; D might be TRBD1 (6 bases). Material for sequencing was PBMCs. The sequence came from a man between 35 and 55 years old in good health and CMV-seropositive. DNA of the CDR3: TGTGCCAGCAGCTATAGGGGGATTGCAGAGATGAACACTGAAGCTTTCTTT. This codes for CASSYRGIAEMNTEAFF.